This note documents a single T cell receptor (beta chain) sequence. Its antigen is unknown. V lost 7 bases and J 0 bases, leaving 18 bases between the germline ends. CDR3 length: 16 residues. Germline V lookup: CDR1 MGHDK, CDR2 SYGVNS. Sample time point: cycle 4 day 1 (C4D1), after six to seven weeks of nivolumab. Every patient had relapsed following autologous stem cell transplantation, and cohorts differed in brentuximab vedotin exposure. Complete response, partial response or progressive disease made up the best responses. This entry is derived from a study of PD-1 blockade in classical Hodgkin lymphoma. Broader study findings: Newly diagnosed and completely responding patients shared comparable baseline diversity. CD4+ TCR diversity climbed significantly by C4D1, unlike CD8+ TCR diversity. Compared with healthy donors, newly diagnosed patients reportedly showed lower baseline TCR diversity.

The repertoire was sequenced with immunoSEQ multiplex PCR; TCRdb's copy has only in-frame clones and lacks some. This table has about 50,000 clones, about 80% appearing once. The sequencing here drew on peripheral blood mononuclear cells (PBMCs), taken before the fourth cycle of nivolumab. This TCR was sampled from a human donor with classical Hodgkin lymphoma. The chain combines TRBV25-1 with TRBJ1-2; no definite D call. The DNA of the CDR3 is TGTGCCAGCACTCCCAGCACCGGGCCCACTAACTATGGCTACACCTTC. Its translation is CASTPSTGPTNYGYTF.